The 9 T cell receptor beta chains given below trace back to one sample, sequenced in a study of T cell responses to AZD1222 COVID-19 vaccine (dated by TCRdb to the early 2020s). The sample's time point label, decoded: baseline before first vaccination. What the treatment or condition label conveys for this sample: meningococcal conjugate vaccine given as trial control. Libraries were constructed by the immunoSEQ multiplex PCR assay. Drawn from immuneACCESS, this table holds only the in-frame rearrangements with V and J called that TCRdb kept. Clones are partly lost; checked studies trace under half to an unresolved V gene and leave the rest unexplained. In all, the sample holds approximately 120,000 clones, and around 90% of those were seen once. The leading ten clones occupy 9.5% to 15% of the sample. Sequencing used peripheral blood, obtained on day 0 of MenACWY control vaccination. The source of these receptors is an adult in good health.

The V and J genes are TRBV30 and TRBJ1-3, with no clear D. CDR3 length: 15 amino acids. The V gene lost 3 bases and the J gene lost 0 bases, with 12 bases spanning the gap. CDR1 and CDR2 (germline): GTSNPN, SVGIG (reference sequence). For the CDR3, the DNA is TGTGCCTGGAGAGAGCCCTCGAGCTCTGGAAACACCATATATTTT. Its translation: CAWREPSSSGNTIYF.

The sample holds one count of this clone. This chain connects TRBV15 to TRBJ2-1; possibly TRBD1 or TRBD2 for D (5 bases each). The V end was cut by 8 bases, the J end by 7 bases, with 15 bases between. There are 13 residues in the CDR3. Germline-derived CDR1 and CDR2 are LNHNV and YYDKDF (reference sequence). CDR3 loop: CATARDRMNEQFF. The CDR3, as DNA: TGTGCCACCGCTCGGGACCGGATGAATGAGCAGTTCTTC.

The chain's CDR3 is CASSIFPGTSTYEQYF. CDR3 coding DNA: TGTGCCAGCAGCATATTCCCTGGGACAAGTACCTACGAGCAGTACTTC. The V gene is TRBV28, the J gene TRBJ2-7; D is possibly TRBD1 (6 bases). The length of the CDR3 is 16 residues. CDR1 and CDR2 from the germline V gene are MDHEN and SYDVKM. The germline V and J ends were trimmed by 6 bases and 2 bases, with 20 bases remaining between them.

The J gene is TRBJ1-1, the V gene TRBV3-1 (or the pseudogene TRBV3-2); no definite D call. The CDR3 loop spans 13 amino acids. Looked up from germline, CDR1 is LGHDT and CDR2 is YNNKEL (reference sequence). Trimming stripped 2 bases from V and 3 bases from J, with 7 bases between. CDR3 loop: CASSQLRDTEAFF. The CDR3 DNA sequence: TGTGCCAGCAGCCAACTACGGGACACTGAAGCTTTCTTT.

V is TRBV7-2 and J is TRBJ1-5; perhaps TRBD1 as D (6 bases). Trimming took off 5 bases at V and 9 bases at J, with 20 bases between the two ends. The germline gives CDR1 SGHTA, CDR2 FQGNSA. This CDR3 region has 15 residues. The CDR3 nucleotides are TGTGCCAGCAGCCCATCCTCGACAGGACCACGGCCCCAGCATTTT. It yields the protein CASSPSSTGPRPQHF.

This chain links TRBV4-2 with TRBJ1-6; TRBD1 aligns across 7 bases. V trimming: 1 base; J trimming: 3 bases; junction bases outside the gene matches: 0. Germline V lookup: CDR1 LGHNA, CDR2 YNFKEQ. This CDR3 has 15 residues. The CDR3 DNA reads TGTGCCAGCAGCCAAGGACAGGGCTATAATTCACCCCTCCACTTT. It translates to CASSQGQGYNSPLHF.

This chain joins TRBV27 and TRBJ1-5; a possible D gene is TRBD1 (5 bases). Germline V CDR1 and CDR2: MNHEY, SMNVEV (reference sequence). V lost 4 bases, J lost 1 base, and 11 bases lay in between. The CDR3 sequence is 15 residues long. The CDR3 reads CASSSAGGSNQPQHF. DNA for the CDR3: TGTGCCAGCAGTTCTGCTGGGGGGAGCAATCAGCCCCAGCATTTT.

The chain has TRBV7-2 and TRBJ2-7; 7 nucleotides align to TRBD1. The V gene end was trimmed by 4 bases and the J gene end by 3 bases; junction bases not matched to a gene: 9. Germline V gene data show CDR1 as SGHTA and CDR2 as FQGNSA. CDR3 length equals 15 residues. The DNA for the CDR3 is TGTGCCAGCAGCTCCAACCCGACAGGGAGCTACGAGCAGTACTTC. It codes for CASSSNPTGSYEQYF.

The chain employs TRBV10-2 and TRBJ1-2; D gene uncertain. Germline CDR1 reads WSHSY; CDR2 reads SAAADI. This CDR3 is 16 amino acids long. Trimming removed 0 bases from V and 2 bases from J, with 13 bases in between. The CDR3 here is CASSESFQPGNYGYTF. The CDR3 bases are TGCGCCAGCAGTGAGTCCTTTCAGCCTGGGAACTATGGCTACACCTTC.